The present TCR beta chain was sequenced within a study of shared clonotypes between healthy human individuals. The CDR3 contains 15 residues. CDR1 and CDR2 (germline): MNHEY, SMNVEV (reference sequence). V dropped 2 bases and J dropped 4 bases, with 14 bases sitting between them. Sequencing was performed with immunoSEQ multiplex PCR; in TCRdb, only in-frame clones are kept and a portion is missing. This table has about a million clones, about three quarters appearing once. The sample comprised memory CD4+ T cells sorted from blood. As to subset: CD45RA-negative fraction. The chain uses TRBV27 and TRBJ2-5, with a tentative D call TRBD1 (5 bases). The receptor was derived from a man aged 18-30 years in good health. CDR3 region: CASSLRTQRGETQYF. CDR3 nucleotide sequence: TGTGCCAGCAGTTTACGAACCCAAAGGGGAGAGACCCAGTACTTC.